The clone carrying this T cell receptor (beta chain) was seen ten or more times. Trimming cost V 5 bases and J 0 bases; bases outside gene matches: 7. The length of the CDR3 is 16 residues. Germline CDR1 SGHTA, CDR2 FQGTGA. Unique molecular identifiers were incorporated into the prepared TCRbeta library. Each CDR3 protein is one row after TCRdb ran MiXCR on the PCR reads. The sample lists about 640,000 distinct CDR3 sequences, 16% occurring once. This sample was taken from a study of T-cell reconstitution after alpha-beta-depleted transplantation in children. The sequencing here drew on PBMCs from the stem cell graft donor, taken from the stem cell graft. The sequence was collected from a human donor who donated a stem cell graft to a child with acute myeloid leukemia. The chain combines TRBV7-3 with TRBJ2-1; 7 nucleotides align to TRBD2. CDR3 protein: CASSPKGTTSYNEQFF. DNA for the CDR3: TGTGCCAGCAGCCCCAAAGGGACTACCTCCTACAATGAGCAGTTCTTC.